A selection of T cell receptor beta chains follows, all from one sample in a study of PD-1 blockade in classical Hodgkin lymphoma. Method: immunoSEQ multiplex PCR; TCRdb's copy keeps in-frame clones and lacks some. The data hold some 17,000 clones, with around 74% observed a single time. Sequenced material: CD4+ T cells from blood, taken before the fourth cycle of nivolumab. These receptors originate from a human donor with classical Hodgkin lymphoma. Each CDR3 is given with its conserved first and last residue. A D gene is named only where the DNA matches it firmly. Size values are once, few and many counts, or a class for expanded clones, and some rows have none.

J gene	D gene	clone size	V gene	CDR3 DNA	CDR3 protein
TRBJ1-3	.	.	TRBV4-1	TGCGCCAGCAGCCAAGATTTAGTGAGGGAGCTGGGTAGAAACACCATATATTTT	CASSQDLVRELGRNTIYF
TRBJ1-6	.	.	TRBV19	TGTGCCAGTAGTATCGGCGACACGGGACCCCTCCACTTT	CASSIGDTGPLHF
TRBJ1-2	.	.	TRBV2	TGTGCCAGCAGAGAAGACCCGACAGAGTACTATGGCTACACCTTC	CASREDPTEYYGYTF
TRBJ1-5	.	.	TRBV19	TGTGCCAGTAGGGACAGACTAAATAGCAATCAGCCCCAGCATTTT	CASRDRLNSNQPQHF
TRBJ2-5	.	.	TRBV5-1	TGCGCCAGCAACCTAAATCCCGGGACCGGAGGGGAGACCCAGTACTTC	CASNLNPGTGGETQYF
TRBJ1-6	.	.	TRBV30	TGTGCCTGGTCCTCTCAATATAATTCACCCCTCCACTTT	CAWSSQYNSPLHF
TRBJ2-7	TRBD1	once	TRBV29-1	TGCAGCGTACAACAGGGGCCCGAGCAGTACTTC	CSVQQGPEQYF
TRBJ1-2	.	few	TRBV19	TGTGCCAGTAGAGATCCTCACCTTCTCGACACAAACTATGGCTACACCTTC	CASRDPHLLDTNYGYTF
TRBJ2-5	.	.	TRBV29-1	TGCAGCGTTGAGCTGGGGGTGGAGACCCAGTACTTC	CSVELGVETQYF
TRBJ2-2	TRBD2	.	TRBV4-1	TGCGCCAGCAGCCAAGATGGCGGGAGGACCGGGGAGCTGTTTTTT	CASSQDGGRTGELFF
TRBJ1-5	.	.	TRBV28	TGTGCCAGCATGACAGAGTATCAGCCCCAGCATTTT	CASMTEYQPQHF
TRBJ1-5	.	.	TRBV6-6	TGTGCCAGCAGTGGGGTCTCGAATCAGCCCCAGCATTTT	CASSGVSNQPQHF
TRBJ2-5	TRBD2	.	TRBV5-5	TGTGCCAGCACCTCGACGAGACTAGCTCAGGAGACCCAGTACTTC	CASTSTRLAQETQYF
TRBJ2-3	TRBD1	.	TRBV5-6	TGTGCCAGCAGCTTGTCCGGACAGGGACAAGCTACGCAGTATTTT	CASSLSGQGQATQYF
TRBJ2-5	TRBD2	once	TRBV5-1	TGCGCCAGCAGCCCAAGCGGGGGGGCCCAAGAGACCCAGTACTTC	CASSPSGGAQETQYF
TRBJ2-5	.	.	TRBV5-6	TGTGCCAGCAGCTTGAGGGTAGAGACCCAGTACTTC	CASSLRVETQYF
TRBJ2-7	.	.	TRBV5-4	TGTGCCAGCAGGAACGGAGGGGGCAACGAGCAGTACTTC	CASRNGGGNEQYF
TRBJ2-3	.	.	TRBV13	TGTGCCAGCAGCTTAGGAGGGGGGACAGATACGCAGTATTTT	CASSLGGGTDTQYF
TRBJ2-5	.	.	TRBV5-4	TGTGCCAGCAGCTTGGCCGTCTGGCTTCCAGCTAATCAAGAGACCCAGTACTTC	CASSLAVWLPANQETQYF
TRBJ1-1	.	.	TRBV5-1	TGCGCCAGCAGCTTCACAGGGACCACTGAAGCTTTCTTT	CASSFTGTTEAFF
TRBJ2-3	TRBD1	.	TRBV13	TGTGCCAGCAGCGGCCGGGACAGAACAGATACGCAGTATTTT	CASSGRDRTDTQYF
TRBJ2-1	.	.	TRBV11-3	TGTGCCAGCAGCTTCTCTTATTACAATGAGCAGTTCTTC	CASSFSYYNEQFF
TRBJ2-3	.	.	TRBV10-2	TGCGCCAGCAGTGAGTCAGATACGCAGTATTTT	CASSESDTQYF
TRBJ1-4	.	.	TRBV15	TGTGCCACCAGCAGAGAGTACAGGCCTAATGAAAAACTGTTTTTT	CATSREYRPNEKLFF
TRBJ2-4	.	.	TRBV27	TGTGCCAGCAGCAGGATCCCTTTAGCCAAAAACATTCAGTACTTC	CASSRIPLAKNIQYF
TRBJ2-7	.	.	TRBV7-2	TGTGCCAGCAGCTTAGCCACAGCAACGGCCCGCTCCTACGAGCAGTACTTC	CASSLATATARSYEQYF
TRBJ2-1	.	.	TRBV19	TGTGCCAGTAGCGGGCGTGCCAAGCCCTACAATGAGCAGTTCTTC	CASSGRAKPYNEQFF
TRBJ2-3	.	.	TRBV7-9	TGTGCCAGCAACAACAGGAGCACAGATACGCAGTATTTT	CASNNRSTDTQYF
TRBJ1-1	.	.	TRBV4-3	TGCGCCAGCAGCCAAGGAGGGCAGGGCCTTACTGAAGCTTTCTTT	CASSQGGQGLTEAFF
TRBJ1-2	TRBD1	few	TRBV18	TGTGCCAGCTCACCACCTCTAGCGACAGGGTTAAATGGCTACACCTTC	CASSPPLATGLNGYTF
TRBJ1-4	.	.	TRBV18	TGTGCCAGCTCACCAGGGACACAAGAAAAACTGTTTTTT	CASSPGTQEKLFF
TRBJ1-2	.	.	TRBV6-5	TGTGCCAGCAGTCGGACCGGACCAGTTGTCTATGGCTACACCTTC	CASSRTGPVVYGYTF
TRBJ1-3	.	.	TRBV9	TGTGCCAGCAGCCCCCGGCCCCACAGAGGAAACACCATATATTTT	CASSPRPHRGNTIYF
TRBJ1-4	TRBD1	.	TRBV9	TGTGCCAGCAGCGTAGGGGACAGTCGTGGCGAAAAACTGTTTTTT	CASSVGDSRGEKLFF